These 30 T cell receptor beta chains came from one sample sequenced in a study of blood T cell repertoires in COVID-19. Profiling relied on immunoSEQ multiplex PCR, and the TCRdb table lists in-frame clones only, not all of them. This table has some 150,000 clones, around 91% appearing once. Sample: PBMCs or T cells enriched from blood (not recorded which). The receptors were gathered from a woman between 18 and 30 years old who had recovered from COVID-19.

This sequence joins TRBV7-2 and TRBJ2-2; a weak D match, TRBD2 (6 bases). Deletions cut 1 base from V and 0 bases from J, with 18 bases between. Germline loops: CDR1 SGHTA, CDR2 FQGNSA. There are 19 residues in the CDR3. Here the CDR3 DNA reads TGTGCCAGCAGCTTAGGGGGTCCTAGCGCGGTTTCGAACACCGGGGAGCTGTTTTTT. Amino acid sequence: CASSLGGPSAVSNTGELFF.

The chain combines TRBV7-9 with TRBJ2-2, with 13 bases lining up with TRBD2. The length of the CDR3 is 17 residues. The J segment lost 7 bases and the V segment lost 2 bases, leaving 7 bases of the junction unmatched. Germline loops: CDR1 SEHNR, CDR2 FQNEAQ (reference sequence). CDR3 residues: CASSLRTSGSRSGELFF. CDR3 DNA: TGTGCCAGCAGCTTAAGGACTAGCGGGAGTCGTAGCGGGGAGCTGTTTTTT. Together with reference TRBV7-9 and TRBJ2-2, the CDR3 gives the full variable domain: DTGVSQNPRHKITKRGQNVTFRCDPISEHNRLYWYRQTLGQGPEFLTYFQNEAQLEKSRLLSDRFSAERPKGSFSTLEIQRTEQGDSAMYLCASSLRTSGSRSGELFFGEGSRLTVL.

The chain couples TRBV2 to TRBJ2-2; 10 bases agree with TRBD2. The CDR3 is 15 residues long. J was trimmed by 7 bases and V by 10 bases; bases with no gene match: 12. Germline assignment: CDR1 SNHLY and CDR2 FYNNEI. CDR3 amino acids: CAIRRAGGLIGELFF. CDR3 DNA sequence: TGTGCCATTCGAAGAGCGGGAGGGCTCATCGGGGAGCTGTTTTTT.

The rearrangement joins TRBV28 to TRBJ1-1; D unclear. Trimming took 6 bases from V and 7 from J, leaving 12 bases between them. CDR1 is MDHEN, CDR2 SYDVKM, per germline. The CDR3 is 12 residues long. The CDR3: CASSYGQFEAFF. The CDR3 DNA is TGTGCCAGCAGCTATGGGCAGTTTGAAGCTTTCTTT.

J is TRBJ2-2 and V is TRBV27; TRBD2 might be the D (6 bases). Trimming took off 8 bases at V and 3 bases at J, with 10 bases between the two ends. The CDR3 contains 13 residues. Looked up from germline, CDR1 is MNHEY and CDR2 is SMNVEV (reference sequence). CDR3 sequence reads: CASGRLDTGELFF. The CDR3 DNA is TGTGCCAGCGGGAGGCTGGACACCGGGGAGCTGTTTTTT.

The chain is built from TRBV2 and TRBJ2-7, with D possibly matching TRBD2 (6 bases). The CDR3 runs 15 residues. The V end lost 7 bases, the J end lost 0 bases, and 16 bases lay between the germline ends. Germline lookup yields CDR1 SNHLY and CDR2 FYNNEI. Written as DNA, the CDR3 is TGTGCCAGCACCGCGGGAAAGGGGTTCTCCTACGAGCAGTACTTC. Protein sequence: CASTAGKGFSYEQYF.

This chain uses TRBV20-1 with TRBJ1-4; D is unclear. V lost 3 bases and J lost 8, with 7 bases in between. The germline CDR1 and CDR2 sequences are DFQATT and SNEGSKA (reference sequence). This CDR3 has 11 residues. For the CDR3, the DNA is TGCAGTGCTAGTGGGGAGGAAAAACTGTTTTTT. This codes for CSASGEEKLFF.

The chain joins TRBV28 to TRBJ2-4; possibly TRBD2 for D (6 bases). CDR3 length: 14 amino acids. V was pared by 3 bases and J by 5 bases, with 11 bases between. Germline lookup yields CDR1 MDHEN and CDR2 SYDVKM. Here the CDR3 DNA reads TGTGCCAGCAGTTTCTGGGCGGGACAAAACATTCAGTACTTC. Translation gives CASSFWAGQNIQYF.

The chain carries TRBV7-5 and TRBJ2-7; TRBD1 is the table's D call and was not checked against the DNA. TRBV7-5 is tagged as a pseudogene. The length of the CDR3 is 15 residues. CDR3 protein: CARSFLRSGDYEQYF. In DNA, the CDR3 is TGTGCCAGAAGCTTTCTTCGGTCAGGGGACTACGAGCAGTACTTC.

Only a few counts were recorded for this clone. This chain uses TRBV5-1 with TRBJ2-2, with 10 bases fitting TRBD1. CDR3 size: 17 residues. Unmatched junction bases numbered 12, after V lost 4 bases and J lost 6 bases. The germline V gene encodes CDR1 SGHRS and CDR2 YFSETQ. In DNA, the CDR3 is TGCGCCAGCAGCCCCCGCTCCGGGACAGGGGTTGCCGGGGAGCTGTTTTTT. Its translation is CASSPRSGTGVAGELFF.

The chain joins TRBV7-6 to TRBJ2-7; 13 bases are a match to TRBD2. V lost 5 bases, J lost 1 base, and 8 bases stayed unmatched. The CDR3 totals 17 residues. Germline CDR1 is SGHVS and CDR2 is FNYEAQ. CDR3 sequence reads: CASSLTSGRRDSYEQYF. CDR3 sequence (DNA): TGTGCCAGCAGCCTGACTAGCGGGAGGCGCGATTCCTACGAGCAGTACTTC.

This clone was detected once. The J gene is TRBJ2-7, the V gene TRBV6-2 or TRBV6-3; TRBD1 matches at 10 bases. The CDR3 is made up of 14 amino acids. V was clipped by 6 bases and J by 4 bases; unmatched bases: 6. CDR1 and CDR2 from the germline V gene are MNHEY and SVGEGT. CDR3 DNA: TGTGCCAGCAGCTTGACAGGGGGCACGTACGAGCAGTACTTC. This translates into CASSLTGGTYEQYF.

The chain has TRBV6-2 or TRBV6-3 and TRBJ1-1, with D unresolved. This CDR3 is built from 16 residues. V was clipped by 0 bases and J by 2 bases, with 13 bases between them. Germline CDR1 MNHEY, CDR2 SVGEGT. DNA of the CDR3: TGTGCCAGCAGTTACTCCCGGGGAGGCCGAAACACTGAAGCTTTCTTT. This translates into CASSYSRGGRNTEAFF.

The DNA of the CDR3 is TGTGCCAGTAGGCCGGGACTATCTGGGCCTTCACCCCTCCACTTT. Translated: CASRPGLSGPSPLHF. This chain joins TRBV19 and TRBJ1-6; D is perhaps TRBD1 (5 bases). The CDR3 sequence is 15 residues long. Looked up from germline, CDR1 is LNHDA and CDR2 is SQIVND (reference sequence). Trimming removed 6 bases at V and 9 bases at J, with 18 bases between.

The chain is built from TRBV19 and TRBJ1-5, with D tentatively TRBD1 (6 bases). The CDR3 is 14 amino acids. V was cut by 4 bases and J by 7 bases, with 14 bases left in between. Germline V gene sequence: CDR1 LNHDA, CDR2 SQIVND (reference sequence). The CDR3 loop reads CASSTRQVRQPQHF. CDR3 in DNA: TGTGCCAGTAGTACCCGACAGGTCCGCCAGCCCCAGCATTTT. The whole variable domain, remainder taken from reference TRBV19 and TRBJ1-5, is DGGITQSPKYLFRKEGQNVTLSCEQNLNHDAMYWYRQDPGQGLRLIYYSQIVNDFQKGDIAEGYSVSREKKESFPLTVTSAQKNPTAFYLCASSTRQVRQPQHFGDGTRLSIL.

The chain couples TRBV7-9 to TRBJ2-2; D is undetermined. CDR3 length: 11 residues. The ends were cut back, 4 bases at V and 11 bases at J, with 8 bases in the middle. Germline CDR1 reads SEHNR; CDR2 reads FQNEAQ (reference sequence). The CDR3 reads CASSSLAELFF. The CDR3 nucleotides read TGTGCCAGCAGCTCTCTGGCCGAGCTGTTTTTT.

The V gene is TRBV7-3, the J gene TRBJ2-1; perhaps TRBD2 as D (6 bases). The CDR3 contains 15 residues. Trimming stripped 6 bases from V and 7 bases from J, with 19 bases between. Germline values: CDR1 SGHTA, CDR2 FQGTGA. The CDR3 region is CASRTSVPQRNEQFF. The DNA of the CDR3 is TGTGCCAGCAGGACTAGTGTTCCCCAGCGGAATGAGCAGTTCTTC.

This clone occurred once. V and J are TRBV30 and TRBJ2-3; weak D call: TRBD2 (5 bases). Germline V gives CDR1 GTSNPN, CDR2 SVGIG (reference sequence). There are 13 residues in the CDR3. V lost 3 bases and J 6 bases, leaving 13 bases between the germline ends. The CDR3 DNA reads TGTGCCTGGAGGGAGGACGTGCGGGATACGCAGTATTTT. This encodes CAWREDVRDTQYF.

The chain carries TRBV27 and TRBJ1-6; 11 bases line up with TRBD1. The CDR3 has 17 residues. The junction had 11 bases not matched to a gene; V was cut back by 6 bases and J by 7 bases. Germline values: CDR1 MNHEY, CDR2 SMNVEV (reference sequence). The chain's CDR3 is CASRLRTGGEGNSPLHF. Written as DNA, the CDR3 is TGTGCCAGCAGACTCAGGACAGGGGGCGAGGGGAATTCACCCCTCCACTTT.

About this clone: The sample holds other DNA sequences that translate to the same CDR3. The genes are TRBV27 and TRBJ1-1; D not resolved. This CDR3 has 12 residues. The ends were cut back, 6 bases at V and 1 base at J, with 6 bases in the middle. Germline V gene lookup returns CDR1 MNHEY and CDR2 SMNVEV (reference sequence). The CDR3 DNA is TGTGCCAGCAGACGGGGGAACACTGAAGCTTTCTTT. The encoded protein is CASRRGNTEAFF.

This clone showed up just once. The V call is TRBV5-4, the J call TRBJ1-5; the D gene is possibly TRBD1 (6 bases). With 2 bases removed from V and 7 bases from J, the gap between germline ends came to 10 bases. The CDR3 has 13 residues. Germline CDR1 SGHNT, CDR2 YYREEE (reference sequence). CDR3: CASSFGGGQPQHF. The CDR3 bases are TGTGCCAGCAGCTTTGGGGGCGGACAGCCCCAGCATTTT.

V usage is TRBV5-4 and J usage is TRBJ2-7, with 9 bases matching TRBD2. V was clipped by 4 bases and J by 7 bases; unmatched bases: 9. Per germline, CDR1 SGHNT and CDR2 YYREEE (reference sequence). The CDR3 contains 14 residues. The DNA of the CDR3 is TGTGCCAGCAGCCTAGGGGGGAGCGGGAGGGAGCAGTACTTC. Residues: CASSLGGSGREQYF.

This sequence joins TRBV2 and TRBJ1-6; no definite D call. This CDR3 spans 13 amino acids. Trimming shortened V by 3 bases and J by 10 bases, and 10 bases separated the two germline ends. Germline CDR1 reads SNHLY; CDR2 reads FYNNEI. The CDR3 loop is CASSEALRSPLHF. In nucleotides, the CDR3 is TGTGCCAGCAGTGAGGCTCTTCGATCACCCCTCCACTTT.

The V call is TRBV19, the J call TRBJ1-4; no firm D call. Looked up from germline, CDR1 is LNHDA and CDR2 is SQIVND (reference sequence). With 7 bases removed from V and 0 bases from J, the gap between germline ends came to 9 bases. The CDR3 runs to 14 residues. CDR3 region: CASNSGSTNEKLFF. The CDR3, as DNA: TGTGCCAGTAATTCCGGGTCAACTAATGAAAAACTGTTTTTT.

This clone was counted once. This chain joins TRBV7-3 and TRBJ1-2, with 8 bases identical to TRBD1. Unmatched junction bases numbered 7, after V lost 5 bases and J lost 8 bases. Germline CDR1 and CDR2: SGHTA and FQGTGA. This CDR3 has 13 amino acids. As DNA, the CDR3 is TGTGCCAGCAGCCCGGACAGGGTCCAGGGCTACACCTTC. Translated: CASSPDRVQGYTF.

V gene TRBV4-2 combines with J gene TRBJ2-2; TRBD2 agrees at 11 bases. Germline CDR1 LGHNA, CDR2 YNFKEQ. CDR3 size: 17 residues. V lost 3 bases, J lost 4 bases, and 7 bases stayed unmatched. This chain's CDR3 is CASSQDTSGRGTGELFF. In nucleotides, the CDR3 is TGTGCCAGCAGCCAGGATACTAGCGGGAGAGGCACCGGGGAGCTGTTTTTT.

The V gene is TRBV28, the J gene TRBJ2-1; 7 bases map to TRBD2. J was trimmed by 4 bases and V by 8 bases; bases with no gene match: 14. The CDR3 loop spans 16 amino acids. Looked up from germline, CDR1 is MDHEN and CDR2 is SYDVKM. CDR3 DNA sequence: TGTGCCAGCCGGGGCGGCGGGAGCCCCACATACAATGAGCAGTTCTTC. This translates into CASRGGGSPTYNEQFF.

V usage is TRBV7-2 and J usage is TRBJ2-2, with 11 nucleotides matching TRBD2. This CDR3 comprises 17 residues. V lost 5 bases and J lost 1; bases outside the gene matches: 6. Germline CDR1 SGHTA, CDR2 FQGNSA. For the CDR3, the DNA is TGTGCCAGCAGCCCGACCCTAGCGGGAGGGAACACCGGGGAGCTGTTTTTT. Translating gives CASSPTLAGGNTGELFF.

The chain has TRBV30 and TRBJ1-1; tentative D call: TRBD1 (5 bases). From germline, CDR1 is GTSNPN and CDR2 SVGIG (reference sequence). Trimming took off 0 bases at V and 4 bases at J, with 15 bases between the two ends. The CDR3 is 15 amino acids. CDR3 sequence reads: CAWSVWGGRITEAFF. CDR3 sequence (DNA): TGTGCCTGGAGTGTATGGGGCGGAAGGATCACTGAAGCTTTCTTT.

This sequence joins TRBV9 and TRBJ2-3; a possible D gene is TRBD1 (5 bases). V dropped 2 bases and J dropped 3 bases, with 7 bases sitting between them. Germline V gene data show CDR1 as SGDLS and CDR2 as YYNGEE. This CDR3 spans 13 amino acids. The CDR3 nucleotides are TGTGCCAGCAGCGTCCAGGGAACAGATACGCAGTATTTT. Residues: CASSVQGTDTQYF.